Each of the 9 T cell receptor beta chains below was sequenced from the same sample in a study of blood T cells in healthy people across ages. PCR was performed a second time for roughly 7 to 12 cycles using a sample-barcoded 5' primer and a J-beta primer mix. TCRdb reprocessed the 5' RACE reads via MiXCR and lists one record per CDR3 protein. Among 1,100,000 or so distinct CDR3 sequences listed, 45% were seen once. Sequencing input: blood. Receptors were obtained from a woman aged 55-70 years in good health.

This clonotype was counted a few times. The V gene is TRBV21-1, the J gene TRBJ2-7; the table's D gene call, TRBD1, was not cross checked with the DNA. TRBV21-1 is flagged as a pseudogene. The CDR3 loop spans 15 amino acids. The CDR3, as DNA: TGTGCCAGCAGCAAATACGCAGGGGGCAGAATCGAGCAGTACTTC. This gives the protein CASSKYAGGRIEQYF.

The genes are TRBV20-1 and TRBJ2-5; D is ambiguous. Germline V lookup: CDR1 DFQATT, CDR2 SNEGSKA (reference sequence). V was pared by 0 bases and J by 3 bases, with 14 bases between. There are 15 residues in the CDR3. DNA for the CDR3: TGCAGTGCTAGAGATTGGCTAGACCCTAAAGAGACCCAGTACTTC. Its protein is CSARDWLDPKETQYF.

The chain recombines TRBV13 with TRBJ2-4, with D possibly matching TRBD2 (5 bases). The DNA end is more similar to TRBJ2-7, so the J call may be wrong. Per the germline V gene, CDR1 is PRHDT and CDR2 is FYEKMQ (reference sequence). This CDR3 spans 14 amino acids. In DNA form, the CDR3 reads TGTGCCAGCAGCGTACGGACTCTAGCTAGCGAGCAGTACTTC. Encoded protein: CASSVRTLASEQYF.

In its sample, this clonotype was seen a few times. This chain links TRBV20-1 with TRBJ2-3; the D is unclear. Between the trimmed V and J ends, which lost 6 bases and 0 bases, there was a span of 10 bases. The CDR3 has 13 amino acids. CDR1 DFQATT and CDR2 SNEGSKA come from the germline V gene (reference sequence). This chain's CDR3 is CSAAPRSTDTQYF. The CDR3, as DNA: TGCAGTGCCGCCCCCAGGAGCACAGATACGCAGTATTTT.

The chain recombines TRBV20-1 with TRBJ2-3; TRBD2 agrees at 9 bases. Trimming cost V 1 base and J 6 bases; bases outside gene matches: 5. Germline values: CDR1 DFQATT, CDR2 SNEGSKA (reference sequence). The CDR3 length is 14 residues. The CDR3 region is CSARGREGRDTQYF. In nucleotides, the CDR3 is TGCAGTGCTAGAGGGCGGGAGGGCCGGGATACGCAGTATTTT.

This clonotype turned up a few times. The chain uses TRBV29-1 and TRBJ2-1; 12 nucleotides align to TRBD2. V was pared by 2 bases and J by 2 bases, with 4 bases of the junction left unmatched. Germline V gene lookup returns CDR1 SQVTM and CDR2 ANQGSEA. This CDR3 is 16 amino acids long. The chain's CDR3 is CSVEIGLAGTYNEQFF. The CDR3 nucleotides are TGCAGCGTTGAAATCGGACTAGCGGGAACCTACAATGAGCAGTTCTTC.

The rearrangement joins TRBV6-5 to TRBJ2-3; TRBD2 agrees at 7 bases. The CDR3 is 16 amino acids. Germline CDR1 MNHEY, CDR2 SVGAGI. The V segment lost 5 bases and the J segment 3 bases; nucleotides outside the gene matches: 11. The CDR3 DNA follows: TGTGCCAGCAGTACTGGCGGGAGCCCTAGTACAGATACGCAGTATTTT. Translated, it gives CASSTGGSPSTDTQYF.

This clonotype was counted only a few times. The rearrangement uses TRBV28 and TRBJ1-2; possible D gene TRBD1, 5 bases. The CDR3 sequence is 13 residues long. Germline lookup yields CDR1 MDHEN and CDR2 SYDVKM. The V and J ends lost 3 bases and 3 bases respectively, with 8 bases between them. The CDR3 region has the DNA TGTGCCAGCAGTTTCTCGACAGACTATGGCTACACCTTC. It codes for CASSFSTDYGYTF.

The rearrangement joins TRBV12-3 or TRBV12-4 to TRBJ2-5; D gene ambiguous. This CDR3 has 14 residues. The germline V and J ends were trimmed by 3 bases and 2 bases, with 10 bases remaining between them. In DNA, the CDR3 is TGTGCCAGCAGTTTCCGTTCAGTACAAGAGACCCAGTACTTC. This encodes CASSFRSVQETQYF.